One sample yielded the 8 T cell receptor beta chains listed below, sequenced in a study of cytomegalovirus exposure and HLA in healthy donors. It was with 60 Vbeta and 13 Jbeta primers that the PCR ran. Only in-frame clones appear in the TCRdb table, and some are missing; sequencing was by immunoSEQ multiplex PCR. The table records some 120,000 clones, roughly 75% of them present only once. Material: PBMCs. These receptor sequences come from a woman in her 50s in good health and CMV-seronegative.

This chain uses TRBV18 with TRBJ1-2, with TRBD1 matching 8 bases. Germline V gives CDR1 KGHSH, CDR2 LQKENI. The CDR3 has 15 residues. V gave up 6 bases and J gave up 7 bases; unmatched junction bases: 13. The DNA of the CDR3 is TGTGCCAGCTCTTTACTCGGACAGGGCTCGGGTGGCTACACCTTC. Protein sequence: CASSLLGQGSGGYTF.

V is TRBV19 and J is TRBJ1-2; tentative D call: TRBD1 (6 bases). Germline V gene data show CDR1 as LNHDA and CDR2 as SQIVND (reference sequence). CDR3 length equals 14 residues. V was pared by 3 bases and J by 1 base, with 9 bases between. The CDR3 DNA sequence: TGTGCCAGTAGTATCGCAGGGGTTAACTATGGCTACACCTTC. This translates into CASSIAGVNYGYTF.

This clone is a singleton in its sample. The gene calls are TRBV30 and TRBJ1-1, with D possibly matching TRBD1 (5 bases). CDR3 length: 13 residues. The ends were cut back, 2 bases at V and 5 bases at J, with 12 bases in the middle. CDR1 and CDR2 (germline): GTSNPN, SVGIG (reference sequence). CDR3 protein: CAWSRARQTEAFF. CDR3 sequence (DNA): TGTGCCTGGAGTAGAGCCAGACAGACTGAAGCTTTCTTT.

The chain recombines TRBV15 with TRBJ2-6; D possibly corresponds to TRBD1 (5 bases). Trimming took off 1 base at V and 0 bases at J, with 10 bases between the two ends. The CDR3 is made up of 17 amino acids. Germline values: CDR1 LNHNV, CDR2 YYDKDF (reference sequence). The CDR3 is CATSRGTQLSGANVLTF. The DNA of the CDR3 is TGTGCCACCAGCAGAGGGACACAGCTCTCTGGGGCCAACGTCCTGACTTTC.

The chain's CDR3 is CASSSGQHNQPQHF. The CDR3, as DNA: TGTGCCAGCAGTTCGGGACAACACAATCAGCCCCAGCATTTT. This chain connects TRBV6-5 to TRBJ1-5; possible D gene TRBD1, 6 bases. Trimming removed 4 bases from V and 3 bases from J, with 10 bases in between. This CDR3 contains 14 residues. Germline V gene sequence: CDR1 MNHEY, CDR2 SVGAGI.

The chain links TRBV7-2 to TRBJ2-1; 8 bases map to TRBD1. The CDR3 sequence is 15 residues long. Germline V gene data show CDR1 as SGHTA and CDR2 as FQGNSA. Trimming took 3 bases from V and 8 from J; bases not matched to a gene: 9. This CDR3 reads CASSFPGQGWDEQFF. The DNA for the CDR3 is TGTGCCAGCAGCTTCCCCGGACAGGGATGGGATGAGCAGTTCTTC.

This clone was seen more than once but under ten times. CDR3 in amino acids: CASSHRRETF. CDR3 sequence (DNA): TGTGCCAGCAGTCATAGACGGGAGACCTTC. The V call is TRBV5-5, the J call TRBJ1-2, with D hard to call. V was clipped by 5 bases and J by 14 bases, with 13 bases between them. From germline, CDR1 is SGHKS and CDR2 YYEKEE (reference sequence). The CDR3 runs to 10 residues.

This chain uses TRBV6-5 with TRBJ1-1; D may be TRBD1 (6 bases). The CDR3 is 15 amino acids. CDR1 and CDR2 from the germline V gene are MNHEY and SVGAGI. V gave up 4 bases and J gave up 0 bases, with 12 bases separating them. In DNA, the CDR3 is TGTGCCAGCAGTTCGCAAGGGACACTGAACACTGAAGCTTTCTTT. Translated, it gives CASSSQGTLNTEAFF.